These 2 T cell receptor beta chains were sequenced from one sample in a study of CD8 T cells in Susac syndrome (dated by TCRdb to between 2018 and 2021). The protocol used for the library was the immunoSEQ multiplex PCR assay. RNA was extracted with the RNeasy kit and roughly 0.45 to 1 ug was reverse transcribed using random hexamers. TCRdb trimmed the raw reads at Q25, called clones with MiXCR and kept productive beta chains. When rows share a CDR3 protein, they turn into one entry using the most common DNA and genes. The table for this sample lists around 50,000 distinct CDR3 sequences; about 91% of them were counted only once. The ten largest make up around 0.38% of the sample. The sample taken for sequencing was CD8+ T cells from PBMCs. The receptors here all came from a human donor in good health.

This sequence joins TRBV11-2 and TRBJ2-1, with 8 bases that match TRBD2. CDR3 length: 14 amino acids. Germline CDR1 and CDR2: SGHAT and FQNNGV. The ends lost 3 bases at V and 5 bases at J; junction bases unmatched: 3. The CDR3 DNA follows: TGTGCCAGCAGCTTCGGGAGGGCCAACAATGAGCAGTTCTTC. This encodes CASSFGRANNEQFF.

This sequence joins TRBV12-3 or TRBV12-4 and TRBJ2-2, with a possible D match to TRBD2 (6 bases). The CDR3 covers 16 residues. Trimming took 0 bases from V and 3 from J, leaving 11 bases between them. The DNA for the CDR3 is TGTGCCAGCAGTTTAGCGCTAGCGCCCGACACCGGGGAGCTGTTTTTT. It encodes CASSLALAPDTGELFF.